This TCR beta chain was captured in a study of beta chain features in type 1 diabetes. Study-level findings and limits: The question of HLA type influencing TCRB rearrangement was one that remained unresolved here. All four CD4+ subsets of Type 1 diabetes patients contained TCRB CDR3s that were moderately but significantly shorter. Patients with type 1 diabetes showed fewer VDJ junction insertions and more deletions.

With regard to this clone: The antigen is not known.

Germline lookup yields CDR1 SGHAT and CDR2 FQNNGV. V was shortened by 5 bases and J by 4 bases, with 14 bases between the two germline ends. The CDR3 is made up of 14 amino acids. The study reverse transcribed the entire isolated RNA, so it sequenced expressed TCRB transcripts. Method: immunoSEQ multiplex PCR; TCRdb's copy keeps in-frame clones and lacks some. The sample contains about 640,000 clones, over 10% of which appear only once. The sequence was collected from a man between 25 and 39 years old with type 1 diabetes. The sequencing sample was made of naive CD4+ T cells from blood. V gene TRBV11-2 combines with J gene TRBJ2-5, with D maybe TRBD1 (6 bases). The CDR3 DNA reads as TGTGCCAGCAGCAAAGTGGCAGGGGCAGAGACCCAGTACTTC. Encoded protein: CASSKVAGAETQYF.